These 9 T cell receptor beta chains were all obtained from the same sample, sequenced in a study of response to subunit inactivated influenza vaccine. Each CDR3 protein gets one entry after TCRdb re-called the RT-PCR reads with MiXCR. The sample carries hundreds of thousands of distinct CDR3 sequences, 11% to 15% recorded once. The sequencing used PBMCs from blood, collected 14 days before vaccination. Source of these receptors: a man aged 50 to 60 who received an inactivated influenza vaccine.

The sample holds a few counts of this clonotype. This chain uses TRBV5-1 with TRBJ1-6; TRBD1 might be the D (6 bases). The CDR3 runs to 16 residues. Germline lookup yields CDR1 SGHRS and CDR2 YFSETQ. V was shortened by 5 bases and J by 0 bases, with 12 bases between the two germline ends. The CDR3 sequence: CASSDRPSSYNSPLHF. DNA for the CDR3: TGCGCCAGCAGTGACAGGCCCAGCTCCTATAATTCACCCCTCCACTTT.

This clonotype occurred a few times. V usage is TRBV28 and J usage is TRBJ2-5; D gene uncertain. Trimming left V 1 base short and J 5 bases short, with 2 bases between. The CDR3 runs 11 residues. Germline values: CDR1 MDHEN, CDR2 SYDVKM. CDR3 region: CASSLYETQYF. The DNA of the CDR3 is TGTGCCAGCAGTTTATATGAGACCCAGTACTTC.

This rearrangement joins TRBV18 to TRBJ2-3, with TRBD2 identical over 10 bases. With 0 bases clipped from V and 7 bases from J, the junction kept 4 bases outside the gene matches. The CDR3 sequence is 15 residues long. Germline V gene sequence: CDR1 KGHSH, CDR2 LQKENI. The CDR3 sequence: CASSPPTSGTHTQYF. The CDR3 DNA reads TGTGCCAGCTCACCACCAACTAGCGGGACTCATACGCAGTATTTT. Drawing the rest from reference TRBV18 and TRBJ2-3, the complete variable domain is NAGVMQNPRHLVRRRGQEARLRCSPMKGHSHVYWYRQLPEEGLKFMVYLQKENIIDESGMPKERFSAEFPKEGPSILRIQQVVRGDSAAYFCASSPPTSGTHTQYFGPGTRLTVL.

This chain connects TRBV6-1 to TRBJ2-3; TRBD1 aligns across 8 bases. With V trimmed by 5 bases and J by 6 bases, 7 bases remained unmatched. This CDR3 contains 14 residues. Germline V gene data show CDR1 as MNHNS and CDR2 as SASEGT. DNA for the CDR3: TGTGCCAGCAGTATCCCGACAGGGGTGGATACGCAGTATTTT. Translation gives CASSIPTGVDTQYF.

This clonotype was recorded a few times. The chain carries TRBV7-9 and TRBJ2-5; D is possibly TRBD2 (6 bases). Germline assignment: CDR1 SEHNR and CDR2 FQNEAQ (reference sequence). Between the trimmed V and J ends, which lost 1 base and 5 bases, there was a span of 17 bases. There are 16 residues in the CDR3. The CDR3 DNA reads as TGTGCCAGCAGCTTAGGGTTCGGGGGACCGTGGGAGACCCAGTACTTC. Translation gives CASSLGFGGPWETQYF.

This clonotype occurred a few times. The chain has TRBV7-8 and TRBJ1-4, with TRBD1 as a possible D gene (5 bases). Germline V gives CDR1 SGHVS, CDR2 FQNEAQ. V lost 10 bases and J 6 bases, leaving 15 bases between the germline ends. This CDR3 is built from 13 residues. In DNA, the CDR3 is TGTGCCATCGCGGGGCGGTGGGATGAAAAACTGTTTTTT. Amino acid sequence: CAIAGRWDEKLFF.

In this sample, this clonotype turned up a few times. The chain employs TRBV7-2 and TRBJ1-2; D not resolved. Germline CDR1 is SGHTA and CDR2 is FQGNSA. This CDR3 comprises 13 residues. Trimming cost V 2 bases and J 4 bases, with 8 bases left between them. CDR3 nucleotides: TGTGCCAGCAGCTTACTAGGGCGCTATGGCTACACCTTC. Translation gives CASSLLGRYGYTF. The variable domain in full, with the rest retrieved from reference TRBV7-2 and TRBJ1-2, is GAGVSQSPSNKVTEKGKDVELRCDPISGHTALYWYRQSLGQGLEFLIYFQGNSAPDKSGLPSDRFSAERTGGSVSTLTIQRTQQEDSAVYLCASSLLGRYGYTFGSGTRLTVV.

The chain recombines TRBV29-1 with TRBJ2-5, with 9 bases that match TRBD1. This CDR3 contains 16 residues. The V segment lost 5 bases and the J segment 5 bases; nucleotides outside the gene matches: 15. CDR1 SQVTM and CDR2 ANQGSEA come from the germline V gene. The CDR3 region is CSVRPGQGQLWETQYF. The CDR3, as DNA: TGCAGCGTTCGTCCGGGACAGGGACAACTGTGGGAGACCCAGTACTTC.

V and J are TRBV6-5 and TRBJ2-1; 11 nucleotides line up with TRBD2. Losses at the gene ends were 2 bases for V and 4 bases for J; bases not matched to a gene: 1. Germline V gives CDR1 MNHEY, CDR2 SVGAGI. This CDR3 region has 15 residues. The CDR3 region has the DNA TGTGCCAGCAGTTACCCTAGCGGGAGGTACAATGAGCAGTTCTTC. It translates to CASSYPSGRYNEQFF.